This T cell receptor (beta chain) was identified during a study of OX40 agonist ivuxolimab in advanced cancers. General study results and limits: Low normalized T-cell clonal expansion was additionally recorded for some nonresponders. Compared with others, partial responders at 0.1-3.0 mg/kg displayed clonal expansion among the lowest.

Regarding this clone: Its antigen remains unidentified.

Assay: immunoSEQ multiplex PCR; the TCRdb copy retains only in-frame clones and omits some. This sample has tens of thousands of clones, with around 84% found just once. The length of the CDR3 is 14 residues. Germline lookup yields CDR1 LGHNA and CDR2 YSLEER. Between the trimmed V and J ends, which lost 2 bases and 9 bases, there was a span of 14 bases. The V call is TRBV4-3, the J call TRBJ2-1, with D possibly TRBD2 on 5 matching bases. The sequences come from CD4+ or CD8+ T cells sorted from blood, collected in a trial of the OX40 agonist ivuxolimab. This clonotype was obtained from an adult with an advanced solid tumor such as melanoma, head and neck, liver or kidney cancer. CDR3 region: CASSQRSLAGEQFF. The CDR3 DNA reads TGCGCCAGCAGCCAACGCTCTCTAGCTGGTGAGCAGTTCTTC.